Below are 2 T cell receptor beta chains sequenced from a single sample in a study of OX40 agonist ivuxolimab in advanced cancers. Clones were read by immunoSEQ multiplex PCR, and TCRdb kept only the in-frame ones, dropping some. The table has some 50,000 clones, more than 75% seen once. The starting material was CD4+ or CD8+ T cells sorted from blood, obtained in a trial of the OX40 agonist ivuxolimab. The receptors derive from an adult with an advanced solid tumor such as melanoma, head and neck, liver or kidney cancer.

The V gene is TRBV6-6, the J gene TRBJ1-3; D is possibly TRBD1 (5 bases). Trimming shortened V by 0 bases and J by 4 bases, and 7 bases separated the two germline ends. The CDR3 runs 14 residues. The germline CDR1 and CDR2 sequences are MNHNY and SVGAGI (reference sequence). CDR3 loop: CASSYSDTGNTIYF. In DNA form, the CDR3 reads TGTGCCAGCAGTTACTCGGACACCGGAAACACCATATATTTT.

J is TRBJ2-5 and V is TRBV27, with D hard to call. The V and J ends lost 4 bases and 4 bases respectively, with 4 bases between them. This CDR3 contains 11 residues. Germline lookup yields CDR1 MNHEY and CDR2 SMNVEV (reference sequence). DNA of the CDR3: TGTGCCAGCAGTTCGCGAGAGACCCAGTACTTC. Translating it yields CASSSRETQYF.